This TCR beta chain was obtained from a study of T cells after yellow fever vaccination. Trimming cost V 10 bases and J 3 bases, with 10 bases left between them. The CDR3 has 11 amino acids. Germline V gives CDR1 ENHRY, CDR2 SYGVKD. In TCRdb, the 5' RACE reads were re-called with MiXCR into one record per CDR3 protein. Counted here are under 200,000 distinct CDR3 sequences, around 7% occurring once; the ten biggest clones make up roughly 2.5%. This specimen was CD4+ T cells sorted from PBMCs, taken 4 to 5 days after the first yellow fever vaccination. The TCR sequence derives from a man between 18 and 35 years old who received the YFV17D yellow fever vaccine. The genes are TRBV10-3 and TRBJ2-7, with D uncertain. In nucleotides, the CDR3 is TGTGCCACCCCGCCGGGCTACGAGCAGTACTTC. Translation: CATPPGYEQYF.